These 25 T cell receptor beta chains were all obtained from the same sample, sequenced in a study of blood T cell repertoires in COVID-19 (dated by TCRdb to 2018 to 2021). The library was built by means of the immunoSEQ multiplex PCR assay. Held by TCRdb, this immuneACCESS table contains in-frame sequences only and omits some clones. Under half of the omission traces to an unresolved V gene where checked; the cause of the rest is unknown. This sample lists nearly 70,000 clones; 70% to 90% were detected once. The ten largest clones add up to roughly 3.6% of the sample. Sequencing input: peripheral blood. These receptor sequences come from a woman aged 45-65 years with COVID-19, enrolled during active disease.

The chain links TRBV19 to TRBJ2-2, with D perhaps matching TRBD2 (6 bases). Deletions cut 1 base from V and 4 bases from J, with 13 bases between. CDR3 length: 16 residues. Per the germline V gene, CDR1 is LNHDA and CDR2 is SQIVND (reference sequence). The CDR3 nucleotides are TGTGCCAGTAGTATAGTGGGACGGGGGTCCACCGGGGAGCTGTTTTTT. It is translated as CASSIVGRGSTGELFF.

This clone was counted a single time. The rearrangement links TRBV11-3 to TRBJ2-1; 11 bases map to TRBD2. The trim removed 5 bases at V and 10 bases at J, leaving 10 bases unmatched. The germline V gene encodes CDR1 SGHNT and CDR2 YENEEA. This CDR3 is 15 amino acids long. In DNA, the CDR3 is TGTGCCAGCAGCCTCCCCTTAGTAGCGGGAGGGGAGCAGTTCTTC. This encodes CASSLPLVAGGEQFF. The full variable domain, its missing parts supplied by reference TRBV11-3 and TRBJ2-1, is EAGVVQSPRYKIIEKKQPVAFWCNPISGHNTLYWYLQNLGQGPELLIRYENEEAVDDSQLPKDRFSAERLKGVDSTLKIQPAELGDSAVYLCASSLPLVAGGEQFFGPGTRLTVL.

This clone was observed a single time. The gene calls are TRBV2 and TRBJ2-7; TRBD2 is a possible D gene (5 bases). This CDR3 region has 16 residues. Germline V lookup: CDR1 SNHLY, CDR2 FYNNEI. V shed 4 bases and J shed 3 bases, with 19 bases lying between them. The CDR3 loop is CASSAERPIKGYEQYF. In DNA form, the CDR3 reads TGTGCCAGCAGTGCGGAGCGGCCCATAAAGGGCTACGAGCAGTACTTC.

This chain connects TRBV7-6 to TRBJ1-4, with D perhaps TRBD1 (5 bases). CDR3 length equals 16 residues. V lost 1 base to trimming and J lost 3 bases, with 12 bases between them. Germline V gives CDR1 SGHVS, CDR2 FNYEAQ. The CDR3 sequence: CASSLGPGLANEKLFF. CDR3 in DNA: TGTGCCAGCAGCTTAGGACCGGGACTAGCTAATGAAAAACTGTTTTTT.

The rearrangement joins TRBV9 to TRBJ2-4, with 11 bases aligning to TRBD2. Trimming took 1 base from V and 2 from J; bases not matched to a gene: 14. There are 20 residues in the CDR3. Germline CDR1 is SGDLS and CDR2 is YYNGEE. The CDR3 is CASSVLPGLAAPGTKNIQYF. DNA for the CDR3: TGTGCCAGCAGCGTATTACCGGGACTAGCGGCCCCGGGGACCAAAAACATTCAGTACTTC.

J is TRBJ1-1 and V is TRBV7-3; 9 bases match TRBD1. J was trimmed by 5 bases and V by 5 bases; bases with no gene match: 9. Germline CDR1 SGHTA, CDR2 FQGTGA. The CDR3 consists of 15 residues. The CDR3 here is CASSPGDRVGTEAFF. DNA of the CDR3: TGTGCCAGCAGCCCGGGGGACAGGGTTGGTACTGAAGCTTTCTTT.

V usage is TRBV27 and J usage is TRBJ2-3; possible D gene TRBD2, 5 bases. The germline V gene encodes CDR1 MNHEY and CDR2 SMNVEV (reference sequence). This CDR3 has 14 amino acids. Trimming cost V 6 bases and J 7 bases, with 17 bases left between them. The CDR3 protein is CASRSTAGLHTQYF. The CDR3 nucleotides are TGTGCCAGCAGGTCTACCGCGGGCCTCCATACGCAGTATTTT.

CDR3 in amino acids: CATNDRRYGYTF. In DNA form, the CDR3 reads TGTGCCACCAACGACAGGCGGTATGGCTACACCTTC. This chain uses TRBV19 with TRBJ1-2; D may be TRBD1 (6 bases). CDR1 is LNHDA and CDR2 is SQIVND in the germline V gene (reference sequence). V lost 10 bases, J lost 5 bases, and 14 bases lay in between. This CDR3 has 12 residues.

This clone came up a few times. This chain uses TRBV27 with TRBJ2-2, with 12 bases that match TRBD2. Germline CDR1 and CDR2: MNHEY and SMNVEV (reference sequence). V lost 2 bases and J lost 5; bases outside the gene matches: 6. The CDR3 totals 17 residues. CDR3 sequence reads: CASSLLLAGGGTGELFF. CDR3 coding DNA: TGTGCCAGCAGTTTACTACTAGCGGGAGGCGGGACCGGGGAGCTGTTTTTT.

The CDR3 DNA follows: TGTGCCAGCAGCTTGCGGACAGGGCCCTACGAGCAGTACTTC. Its protein product is CASSLRTGPYEQYF. The genes are TRBV7-2 and TRBJ2-7; 8 bases are shared with TRBD1. Germline-derived CDR1 and CDR2 are SGHTA and FQGNSA. The CDR3 spans 14 residues. Unmatched junction bases numbered 3, after V lost 3 bases and J lost 2 bases.

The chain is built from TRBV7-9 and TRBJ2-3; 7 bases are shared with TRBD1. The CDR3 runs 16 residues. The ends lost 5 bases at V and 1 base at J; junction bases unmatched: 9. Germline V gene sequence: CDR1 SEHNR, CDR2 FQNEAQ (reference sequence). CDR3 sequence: CASSGPDRARTDTQYF. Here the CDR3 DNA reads TGTGCCAGCAGCGGCCCCGACAGGGCCCGCACAGATACGCAGTATTTT.

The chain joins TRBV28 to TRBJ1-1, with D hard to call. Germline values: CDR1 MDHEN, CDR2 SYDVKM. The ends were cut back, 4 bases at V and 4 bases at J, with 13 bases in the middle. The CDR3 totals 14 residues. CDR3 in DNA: TGTGCCAGCAGTTACGGAGGGAGGATCACTGAAGCTTTCTTT. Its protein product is CASSYGGRITEAFF.

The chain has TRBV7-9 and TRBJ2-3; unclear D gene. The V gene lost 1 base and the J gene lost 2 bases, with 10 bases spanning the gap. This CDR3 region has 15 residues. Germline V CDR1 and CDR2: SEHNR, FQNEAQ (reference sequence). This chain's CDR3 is CASSLDEPFTDTQYF. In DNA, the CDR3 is TGTGCCAGCAGCTTAGATGAGCCGTTCACAGATACGCAGTATTTT.

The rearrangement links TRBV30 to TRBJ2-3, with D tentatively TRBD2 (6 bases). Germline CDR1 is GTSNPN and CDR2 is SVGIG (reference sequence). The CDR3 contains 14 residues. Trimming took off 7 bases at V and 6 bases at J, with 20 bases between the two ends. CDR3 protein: CAYSVASVGDTQYF. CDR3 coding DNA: TGTGCCTACTCGGTCGCTAGCGTGGGGGATACGCAGTATTTT.

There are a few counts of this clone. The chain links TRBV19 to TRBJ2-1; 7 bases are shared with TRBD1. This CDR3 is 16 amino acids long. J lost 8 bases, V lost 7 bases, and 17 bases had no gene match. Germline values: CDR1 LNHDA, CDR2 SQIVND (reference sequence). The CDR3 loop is CASTRQGRLNRDEQFF. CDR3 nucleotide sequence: TGTGCCAGTACCCGACAGGGACGGCTTAATAGAGATGAGCAGTTCTTC.

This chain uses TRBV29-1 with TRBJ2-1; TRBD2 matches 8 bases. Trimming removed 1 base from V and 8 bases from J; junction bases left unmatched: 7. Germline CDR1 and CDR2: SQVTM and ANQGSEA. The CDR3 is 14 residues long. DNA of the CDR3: TGCAGCGTTGAAGGTAGCGGGATTACCTATGAGCAGTTCTTC. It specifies CSVEGSGITYEQFF.

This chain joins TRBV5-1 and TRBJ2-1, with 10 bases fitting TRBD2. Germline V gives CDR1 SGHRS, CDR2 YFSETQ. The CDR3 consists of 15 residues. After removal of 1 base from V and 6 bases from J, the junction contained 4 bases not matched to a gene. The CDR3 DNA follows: TGCGCCAGCAGCTTGAGGACTAGCGGCCTCAATGAGCAGTTCTTC. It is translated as CASSLRTSGLNEQFF.

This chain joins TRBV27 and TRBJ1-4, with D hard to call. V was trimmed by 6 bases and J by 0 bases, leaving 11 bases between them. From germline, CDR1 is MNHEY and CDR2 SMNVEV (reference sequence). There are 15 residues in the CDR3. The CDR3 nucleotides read TGTGCCAGCAGCCGCGCGGGGACAACTAATGAAAAACTGTTTTTT. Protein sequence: CASSRAGTTNEKLFF.

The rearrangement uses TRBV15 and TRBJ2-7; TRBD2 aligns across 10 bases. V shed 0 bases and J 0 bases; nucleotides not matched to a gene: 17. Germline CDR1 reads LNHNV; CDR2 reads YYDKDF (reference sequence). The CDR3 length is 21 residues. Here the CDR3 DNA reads TGTGCCACCAGCAGAGAGCTCCGTGCGGGTACTAGCGGGGTGCACTCCTACGAGCAGTACTTC. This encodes CATSRELRAGTSGVHSYEQYF. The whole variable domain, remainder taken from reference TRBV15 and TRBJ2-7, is DAMVIQNPRYQVTQFGKPVTLSCSQTLNHNVMYWYQQKSSQAPKLLFHYYDKDFNNEADTPDNFQSRRPNTSFCFLDIRSPGLGDTAMYLCATSRELRAGTSGVHSYEQYFGPGTRLTVT.

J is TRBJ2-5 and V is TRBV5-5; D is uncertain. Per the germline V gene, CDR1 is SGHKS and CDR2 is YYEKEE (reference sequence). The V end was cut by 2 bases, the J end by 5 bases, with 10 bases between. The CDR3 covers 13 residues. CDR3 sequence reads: CASSFRLWETQYF. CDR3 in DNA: TGTGCCAGCAGCTTCAGGTTATGGGAGACCCAGTACTTC.

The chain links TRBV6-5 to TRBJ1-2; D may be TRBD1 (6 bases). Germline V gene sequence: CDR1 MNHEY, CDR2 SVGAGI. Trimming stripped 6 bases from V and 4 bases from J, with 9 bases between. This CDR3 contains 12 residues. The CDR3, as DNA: TGTGCCAGCAGCAGGGGTGGCTATGGCTACACCTTC. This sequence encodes CASSRGGYGYTF.

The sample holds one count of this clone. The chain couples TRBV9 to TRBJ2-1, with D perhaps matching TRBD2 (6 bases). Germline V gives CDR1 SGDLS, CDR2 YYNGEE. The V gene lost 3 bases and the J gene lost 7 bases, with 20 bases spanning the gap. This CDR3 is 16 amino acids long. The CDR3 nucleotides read TGTGCCAGCAGCGCCTCTAGCTCCCTTGCGGGGAATGAGCAGTTCTTC. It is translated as CASSASSSLAGNEQFF.

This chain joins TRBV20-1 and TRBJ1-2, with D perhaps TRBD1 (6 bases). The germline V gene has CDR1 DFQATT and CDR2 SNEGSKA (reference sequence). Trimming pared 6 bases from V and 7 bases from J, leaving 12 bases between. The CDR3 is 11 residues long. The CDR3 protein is CSAGGGAGYTF. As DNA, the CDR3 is TGCAGTGCCGGAGGGGGGGCTGGCTACACCTTC.

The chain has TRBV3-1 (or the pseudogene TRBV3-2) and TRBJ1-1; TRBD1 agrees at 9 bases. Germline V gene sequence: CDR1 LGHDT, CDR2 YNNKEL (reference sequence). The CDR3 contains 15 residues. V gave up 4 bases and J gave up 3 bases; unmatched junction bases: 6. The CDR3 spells CASSRPTGGYTEAFF. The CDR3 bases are TGTGCCAGCAGCCGCCCGACAGGGGGTTACACTGAAGCTTTCTTT.

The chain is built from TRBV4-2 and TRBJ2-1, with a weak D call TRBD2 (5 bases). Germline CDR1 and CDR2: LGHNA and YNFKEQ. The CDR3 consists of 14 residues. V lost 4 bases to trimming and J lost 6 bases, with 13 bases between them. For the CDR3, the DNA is TGTGCCAGCAGCCCTGGACTGCGTGGCAATGAGCAGTTCTTC. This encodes CASSPGLRGNEQFF.